This T cell receptor (beta chain) originates from a study of blood T cells in healthy people across ages. CDR3 length: 16 residues. Germline V CDR1 and CDR2: LGHNA, YNFKEQ. This clonotype was observed a handful of times. A second PCR, run for roughly 7 to 12 cycles, used a sample-barcoded 5' primer plus a J-beta primer mix. In TCRdb, the 5' RACE reads were re-called with MiXCR into one record per CDR3 protein. The sample lists some 700,000 distinct CDR3 sequences, more than 40% occurring once. The rearrangement joins TRBV4-2 to TRBJ2-1; 9 nucleotides align to TRBD2. The J call may be mistaken, given a closer DNA end match to TRBJ2-7. The sequence was collected from a woman aged 55-70 years in good health. Specimen: blood. CDR3 loop: CASSQVSGSSYNEQYF. The CDR3 region has the DNA TGTGCCAGCAGCCAGGTTAGCGGGAGTTCCTACAATGAGCAGTACTTC.